A selection of T cell receptor beta chains follows, all from one sample in a study of response to subunit inactivated influenza vaccine. Each CDR3 protein is one row after TCRdb ran MiXCR on the RT-PCR reads. The sample includes 500,000 or so distinct CDR3 sequences, roughly 11% of them seen just once. The input for sequencing was PBMCs from blood, taken roughly 45 days after vaccination. The receptors come from a man in his forties or fifties who received an inactivated influenza vaccine. The CDR3 runs from the conserved cysteine through the conserved F or W. The D gene is left open where the match is weak. The size entry is marked missing in some rows and otherwise reads once, few, many or a size class.

.	few	13	TRBJ2-7	TRBV30	TGTGCCTGTGGGCGCGCAGGGGTCTCCGAGCAGTACTTC	CACGRAGVSEQYF
TRBD1	.	15	TRBJ2-1	TRBV12-3/TRBV12-4	TGTGCCAGCAGTGGGACAGGCCACCCCTACAATGAGCAGTTCTTC	CASSGTGHPYNEQFF
.	.	13	TRBJ1-1	TRBV7-2	TGTGCCAGCAGCCGGGTGGTGAGGACTGAAGCTTTCTTT	CASSRVVRTEAFF
TRBD1	few	14	TRBJ1-2	TRBV12-3/TRBV12-4	TGTGCCAGCAGCCCCCAGGGGGCAATTAATGGCTACACCTTC	CASSPQGAINGYTF
TRBD2	few	16	TRBJ2-7	TRBV4-2	TGTGCCAGCAGCCAAGATACGACTAGCGGGAGTTACGAGCAGTACTTC	CASSQDTTSGSYEQYF
.	few	15	TRBJ2-5	TRBV12-3/TRBV12-4	TGTGCCAGCAGCCTAGGGCTCTCCCGGCAAGAGACCCAGTACTTC	CASSLGLSRQETQYF
.	few	12	TRBJ1-2	TRBV15	TGTGCCACCAGCGGCCAGGGGTTAGGCTACACCTTC	CATSGQGLGYTF
.	.	14	TRBJ1-3	TRBV5-1	TGCGCCAGCAGCGCCGACAGCTCTGGAAACACCATATATTTT	CASSADSSGNTIYF
.	.	14	TRBJ2-2	TRBV4-1	TGCGCCAGCAGCCAAGTTCCCAGGGACGGGGAGCTGTTTTTT	CASSQVPRDGELFF
.	few	14	TRBJ2-5	TRBV7-6	TGTGCCAGCAGCTTAGCCCGGCGGGGTGAGACCCAGTACTTC	CASSLARRGETQYF
.	few	12	TRBJ2-4	TRBV6-6	TGTGCCAGCAGTGTAGCCAAAAACATTCAGTACTTC	CASSVAKNIQYF
.	.	13	TRBJ2-1	TRBV5-1	TGCGCCAGCAGCTCGGGCTACCTGGAAGAGCAGTTCTTC	CASSSGYLEEQFF
.	few	14	TRBJ2-6	TRBV29-1	TGCAGCGTTGGGGACCTGAGTGGGGCCAACGTCCTGACTTTC	CSVGDLSGANVLTF
TRBD2	.	13	TRBJ2-1	TRBV14	TGTGCCAGCAGCCCAACGGTCGGACTAGCGGAGTTCTTC	CASSPTVGLAEFF
.	few	12	TRBJ2-4	TRBV20-1	TGCAGTGCTAGCCGGGCCGAAAACATTCAGTACTTC	CSASRAENIQYF
.	many	15	TRBJ2-7	TRBV5-1	TGCGCCAGCAGCTTGGAGGGGACAAGGGGATCCGAGCAGTACTTC	CASSLEGTRGSEQYF
TRBD1	few	15	TRBJ2-3	TRBV27	TGTGCCAGCAGTCCTCGACAGGACAGGGCGGACTCGCAGTATTTT	CASSPRQDRADSQYF
.	many	15	TRBJ1-5	TRBV15	TGTGCCACCAGCAGAGATCCGGGTAGCAATCAGCCCCAGCATTTT	CATSRDPGSNQPQHF
.	few	16	TRBJ1-5	TRBV6-1	TGTGCCAGCTGTAAGACCGGCGGGCTTCACAATCAGCCCCAGCATTTT	CASCKTGGLHNQPQHF
.	few	13	TRBJ2-5	TRBV7-9	TGTGCCAGCAGCTTGCCCTCTTGGGAGACCCAGTACTTC	CASSLPSWETQYF
TRBD2	many	14	TRBJ2-3	TRBV20-1	TGCAGTGCTTATAGCGGGAGATCGACAGATACGCAGTATTTT	CSAYSGRSTDTQYF
TRBD2	few	17	TRBJ2-1	TRBV11-2	TGTGCCAGCAGCTTCGGACTAGCGGGAGGAATCGGCAATGAGCAGTTCTTC	CASSFGLAGGIGNEQFF
TRBD2	.	15	TRBJ2-1	TRBV6-1	TGTGCCAGCAGTATCGGACTAGCGGGGTACAATGAGCAGTTCTTC	CASSIGLAGYNEQFF
.	.	16	TRBJ1-5	TRBV5-1	TGCGCCAGCAGCTTGTCTACCTTTCGTTCGGATCAGCCCCAGCATTTT	CASSLSTFRSDQPQHF
.	few	15	TRBJ2-3	TRBV6-1	TGTGCCAGCAGTACCGTCGGGCTAGCTTCAGATACGCAGTATTTT	CASSTVGLASDTQYF
.	few	15	TRBJ2-2	TRBV27	TGTGCCAGCAGTCCCAGCACCGGGGGCACCGGGGAGCTGTTTTTT	CASSPSTGGTGELFF
TRBD1	.	16	TRBJ2-6	TRBV5-1	TGCCCCAGCAGCTTCCAGGGGGCTGGGGGGGCCAACGTCCTGACTTTC	CPSSFQGAGGANVLTF
TRBD1	many	16	TRBJ2-1	TRBV12-3/TRBV12-4	TGTGCCAGCAGTCCCGGGACAGGGATTCTAGGCAATGAGCAGTTCTTC	CASSPGTGILGNEQFF
.	.	16	TRBJ1-2	TRBV5-1	TGCGCCAGCAGCGGCGAGTCCTACGAATTCAACTATGGCTACACCTTC	CASSGESYEFNYGYTF
.	many	15	TRBJ1-5	TRBV12-3/TRBV12-4	TGTGCCAGCAGTTTAGGCAGGATCTTTAATCAGCCCCAGCATTTT	CASSLGRIFNQPQHF
TRBD1	few	11	TRBJ1-1	TRBV7-8	TGTGCCAGCAGTTCGACAGGGGTGGCTTTCTTT	CASSSTGVAFF
.	few	14	TRBJ2-5	TRBV7-3	TGTGCCAGCAGCCCGTCAGGAGCAACCTCGACCCAGTACTTC	CASSPSGATSTQYF